The 27 T cell receptor beta chains below come from one sample, sequenced in a study of blood T cell repertoires in COVID-19. Assay: immunoSEQ multiplex PCR; the TCRdb copy retains only in-frame clones and omits some. The sample carries fewer than 150,000 clones, approximately 81% recorded once. Sequenced sample: peripheral blood. The receptor source for this set is a woman aged 30 to 39 who had recovered from COVID-19.

With respect to this clone: One end of the junction does not line up with germline, which may come from a read error. V usage is TRBV6-5 and J usage is TRBJ1-2; D is unclear. Germline assignment: CDR1 MNHEY and CDR2 SVGAGI. The CDR3 is made up of 13 amino acids. This CDR3 reads CASSFSSGFHQSF. DNA for the CDR3: TGTGCCAGCAGTTTCTCCTCGGGGTTCCATCAGTCCTTC.

There are a few counts of this clone. The rearrangement joins TRBV6-6 to TRBJ1-2, with 11 nucleotides matching TRBD1. Germline V gene lookup returns CDR1 MNHNY and CDR2 SVGAGI (reference sequence). J gave up 8 bases and V 3 bases, and 8 bases lay outside the gene matches. The CDR3 runs 15 residues. As DNA, the CDR3 is TGTGCCAGCAGTTATCTGGGACAGGGGGAACGCGGCTACACCTTC. It encodes CASSYLGQGERGYTF.

The chain uses TRBV5-1 and TRBJ1-1; 7 nucleotides align to TRBD1. J lost 8 bases, V lost 2 bases, and 6 bases had no gene match. The germline CDR1 and CDR2 sequences are SGHRS and YFSETQ. The CDR3 extends over 13 amino acids. CDR3 nucleotides: TGCGCCAGCAGCTTATCGAGGGGGCTCGAAGCTTTCTTT. Translation gives CASSLSRGLEAFF.

This chain connects TRBV4-2 to TRBJ2-2; TRBD1 is a possible D gene (5 bases). CDR1 is LGHNA, CDR2 YNFKEQ, per germline. V gave up 3 bases and J gave up 1 base, with 12 bases separating them. This CDR3 contains 16 residues. In nucleotides, the CDR3 is TGTGCCAGCAGCCACTCCGTGACAGAGAACACCGGGGAGCTGTTTTTT. It is translated as CASSHSVTENTGELFF.

The V gene is TRBV29-1, the J gene TRBJ2-1; D call uncertain. The CDR3 length is 14 residues. V lost 6 bases and J lost 5, with 17 bases in between. Per the germline V gene, CDR1 is SQVTM and CDR2 is ANQGSEA. CDR3 in amino acids: CSVVNYNGNNEQFF. Here the CDR3 DNA reads TGCAGCGTCGTAAACTACAACGGCAACAATGAGCAGTTCTTC.

The chain is built from TRBV11-2 and TRBJ1-3, with 11 bases lining up with TRBD1. Germline CDR1 and CDR2: SGHAT and FQNNGV. Losses at the gene ends were 4 bases for V and 7 bases for J; bases not matched to a gene: 9. There are 16 residues in the CDR3. The CDR3 DNA reads TGTGCCAGCAGCTCAGGACAGGGGGCCCTTCGTAACACCATATATTTT. Its translation is CASSSGQGALRNTIYF.

The gene calls are TRBV6-6 and TRBJ1-1; D gene uncertain. The CDR3 is made up of 12 amino acids. V was cut by 5 bases and J by 8 bases, with 12 bases left in between. Germline lookup yields CDR1 MNHNY and CDR2 SVGAGI (reference sequence). CDR3 sequence reads: CASSPIRAEAFF. The CDR3 DNA sequence: TGTGCCAGCAGTCCGATTAGAGCCGAAGCTTTCTTT.

This rearrangement joins TRBV9 to TRBJ2-1; TRBD1 aligns across 7 bases. V shed 3 bases, J shed 7 bases, and the junction held 10 bases outside the gene matches. Per germline, CDR1 SGDLS and CDR2 YYNGEE. This CDR3 contains 15 residues. In DNA, the CDR3 is TGTGCCAGCAGCGCCTTGCCGACAGGGCAAAATGAGCAGTTCTTC. Protein: CASSALPTGQNEQFF. The whole variable domain, filled in from reference TRBV9 and TRBJ2-1, reads DSGVTQTPKHLITATGQRVTLRCSPRSGDLSVYWYQQSLDQGLQFLIQYYNGEERAKGNILERFSAQQFPDLHSELNLSSLELGDSALYFCASSALPTGQNEQFFGPGTRLTVL.

This clone appeared a single time. V is TRBV6-1 and J is TRBJ2-7; 9 bases fit TRBD1. The germline gives CDR1 MNHNS, CDR2 SASEGT. This CDR3 contains 16 residues. V trimming: 2 bases; J trimming: 4 bases; junction bases outside the gene matches: 9. CDR3 amino acids: CASSELLGQGFYEQYF. CDR3 DNA sequence: TGTGCCAGCAGTGAACTTCTGGGACAGGGCTTTTACGAGCAGTACTTC.

The rearrangement uses TRBV5-1 and TRBJ2-1; TRBD2 aligns across 12 bases. The V segment lost 4 bases and the J segment 6 bases; nucleotides outside the gene matches: 11. Looked up from germline, CDR1 is SGHRS and CDR2 is YFSETQ. The CDR3 totals 17 residues. The CDR3 is CASSTRTSGVVSNEQFF. In nucleotides, the CDR3 is TGCGCCAGCAGCACTAGGACTAGCGGGGTAGTATCCAATGAGCAGTTCTTC.

The chain uses TRBV7-9 and TRBJ1-6; D might be TRBD1 (5 bases). CDR1 is SEHNR, CDR2 FQNEAQ, per germline (reference sequence). With 1 base removed from V and 8 bases from J, the gap between germline ends came to 9 bases. This CDR3 is built from 14 residues. The CDR3 spells CASSLEGDHSPLHF. CDR3 DNA: TGTGCCAGCAGCTTAGAAGGGGATCATTCACCCCTCCACTTT.

A single count supports this clone. The gene calls are TRBV20-1 and TRBJ2-3; a possible D gene is TRBD1 (5 bases). This CDR3 is 11 amino acids long. Trimming stripped 2 bases from V and 8 bases from J, with 8 bases between. Germline lookup yields CDR1 DFQATT and CDR2 SNEGSKA (reference sequence). The CDR3, as DNA: TGCAGTGCTAGACCAGGGCCTACGCAGTATTTT. The encoded protein is CSARPGPTQYF.

The gene calls are TRBV12-2 and TRBJ2-1; the DNA was not used to check the table's D call, TRBD2. TRBV12-2 is a pseudogene locus. The length of the CDR3 is 19 residues. In DNA, the CDR3 is TGTGCAAGTCGCTTAGATCCTTTAGGGGTAGCGGGCTCCTACAATGAGCAGTTCTTC. The encoded protein is CASRLDPLGVAGSYNEQFF.

The chain couples TRBV18 to TRBJ2-7, with 10 bases that match TRBD1. This CDR3 is 16 amino acids long. The V segment lost 6 bases and the J segment 5 bases; nucleotides outside the gene matches: 13. Germline CDR1 reads KGHSH; CDR2 reads LQKENI. This chain's CDR3 is CASSLSGTGAFHEQYF. The CDR3 bases are TGTGCCAGCTCCCTCTCGGGGACAGGGGCTTTCCACGAGCAGTACTTC.

The gene calls are TRBV2 and TRBJ2-5; D gene uncertain. Germline lookup yields CDR1 SNHLY and CDR2 FYNNEI. The CDR3 spans 12 residues. V lost 4 bases and J 9 bases, leaving 12 bases between the germline ends. This CDR3 is CASSVDPSAQYF. The CDR3 DNA follows: TGTGCCAGCAGTGTCGATCCATCGGCCCAGTACTTC.

The rearrangement joins TRBV11-2 to TRBJ1-1, with a tentative D call TRBD1 (6 bases). V lost 1 base, J lost 4 bases, and 13 bases lay in between. This CDR3 region has 15 residues. Germline V gene lookup returns CDR1 SGHAT and CDR2 FQNNGV. CDR3 nucleotides: TGTGCCAGCAGCTTAGCCAGGGGTAGGAGCACTGAAGCTTTCTTT. This gives the protein CASSLARGRSTEAFF.

The genes are TRBV25-1 and TRBJ1-2; 8 bases are a match to TRBD1. CDR3 length equals 12 residues. The germline V gene encodes CDR1 MGHDK and CDR2 SYGVNS. J was trimmed by 4 bases and V by 10 bases; bases with no gene match: 5. Written as DNA, the CDR3 is TGTGCCACCAAAACAGGGGGCTATGGCTACACCTTC. Its protein product is CATKTGGYGYTF.

This rearrangement joins TRBV5-1 to TRBJ1-2; 9 nucleotides line up with TRBD1. With 3 bases clipped from V and 6 bases from J, the junction kept 6 bases outside the gene matches. Germline values: CDR1 SGHRS, CDR2 YFSETQ. This CDR3 region has 14 residues. CDR3 in amino acids: CASSSRQGENGYTF. The CDR3 DNA sequence: TGCGCCAGCAGCTCCCGACAGGGGGAGAATGGCTACACCTTC.

The rearrangement links TRBV20-1 to TRBJ2-3; D is unresolved. Trimming stripped 6 bases from V and 6 bases from J, with 7 bases between. This CDR3 is built from 10 residues. CDR1 is DFQATT and CDR2 is SNEGSKA in the germline V gene (reference sequence). The CDR3 loop reads CSARLDTQYF. In DNA, the CDR3 is TGCAGTGCCCGTCTGGATACGCAGTATTTT.

This chain links TRBV2 with TRBJ1-5; weak D call: TRBD1 (6 bases). This CDR3 region has 14 residues. The germline V gene encodes CDR1 SNHLY and CDR2 FYNNEI. V was cut by 4 bases and J by 0 bases, with 7 bases left in between. CDR3 bases: TGTGCCAGCAGTGCAGGGGATAGCAATCAGCCCCAGCATTTT. It translates to CASSAGDSNQPQHF.

V and J are TRBV3-1 (or the pseudogene TRBV3-2) and TRBJ1-5, with TRBD1 matching 7 bases. Trimming cost V 6 bases and J 2 bases; bases outside gene matches: 4. Germline V CDR1 and CDR2: LGHDT, YNNKEL (reference sequence). This CDR3 is 14 amino acids long. This chain's CDR3 is CASRLGQGNQPQHF. Here the CDR3 DNA reads TGTGCCAGCAGGCTAGGACAGGGCAATCAGCCCCAGCATTTT.

The rearrangement joins TRBV5-8 to TRBJ2-1; 9 nucleotides agree with TRBD1. Germline assignment: CDR1 SGHTS and CDR2 YDEGEE. The CDR3 loop spans 15 amino acids. With 0 bases clipped from V and 8 bases from J, the junction kept 6 bases outside the gene matches. This chain's CDR3 is CASSLGQGVLHEQFF. The CDR3 region has the DNA TGTGCCAGCAGCTTGGGACAGGGGGTGTTACATGAGCAGTTCTTC.

The rearrangement joins TRBV20-1 to TRBJ1-2; TRBD1 is a possible D gene (6 bases). The V and J ends lost 3 bases and 4 bases respectively, with 12 bases between them. The CDR3 contains 13 residues. Germline V gives CDR1 DFQATT, CDR2 SNEGSKA (reference sequence). CDR3 nucleotides: TGCAGTGCTAGTCGGGGAGGGGGCTATGGCTACACCTTC. Protein sequence: CSASRGGGYGYTF.

The rearrangement links TRBV29-1 to TRBJ1-2; D is undetermined. The germline V gene encodes CDR1 SQVTM and CDR2 ANQGSEA. The V end lost 6 bases, the J end lost 0 bases, and 8 bases lay between the germline ends. There are 12 residues in the CDR3. CDR3 sequence (DNA): TGCAGCGTGTTTAAATCTAACTATGGCTACACCTTC. This translates into CSVFKSNYGYTF.

The chain uses TRBV5-1 and TRBJ2-1; 15 bases map to TRBD2. V trimming: 6 bases; J trimming: 1 base; junction bases outside the gene matches: 14. The germline V gene encodes CDR1 SGHRS and CDR2 YFSETQ. The CDR3 loop spans 20 amino acids. This CDR3 is CASTPKAGLAGGASYNEQFF. The CDR3 DNA follows: TGCGCCAGCACCCCAAAGGCCGGACTAGCGGGAGGGGCATCCTACAATGAGCAGTTCTTC. The whole variable domain, filled in from reference TRBV5-1 and TRBJ2-1, reads KAGVTQTPRYLIKTRGQQVTLSCSPISGHRSVSWYQQTPGQGLQFLFEYFSETQRNKGNFPGRFSGRQFSNSRSEMNVSTLELGDSALYLCASTPKAGLAGGASYNEQFFGPGTRLTVL.

The V call is TRBV5-4, the J call TRBJ2-1; 7 positions match TRBD2. V was clipped by 9 bases and J by 4 bases; unmatched bases: 7. The CDR3 spans 13 residues. The V gene's germline CDR1 is SGHNT and CDR2 YYREEE (reference sequence). Written as DNA, the CDR3 is TGTGCCACCCGGGCTAGCGGATACAATGAGCAGTTCTTC. Its protein is CATRASGYNEQFF.

This chain connects TRBV5-5 to TRBJ2-7; 8 bases line up with TRBD2. In germline, CDR1 is SGHKS, CDR2 YYEKEE (reference sequence). This CDR3 region has 15 residues. The V and J ends lost 4 bases and 0 bases, in that order; junction bases with no gene match: 6. The CDR3 DNA reads as TGTGCCAGCAGCGTTAGCGGGACTAGCTCCTACGAGCAGTACTTC. Amino acids: CASSVSGTSSYEQYF. Variable domain in full (rest from reference TRBV5-5 and TRBJ2-7): DAGVTQSPTHLIKTRGQQVTLRCSPISGHKSVSWYQQVLGQGPQFIFQYYEKEERGRGNFPDRFSARQFPNYSSELNVNALLLGDSALYLCASSVSGTSSYEQYFGPGTRLTVT.